The 22 T cell receptor beta chains given below trace back to one sample, sequenced in a study of a mutant IDH1 vaccine in newly diagnosed glioma. The protocol was immunoSEQ multiplex PCR, while the TCRdb copy is restricted to in-frame clones and leaves out a portion. The sample holds about 48,000 clones, approximately 79% seen once. Noted time point: week 35, safety follow-up. Doses comprised 300 ug of mutant IDH1 20-mer peptide each, plus topical imiquimod. No cognate antigen is known for these TCRs. The sample in question was PBMCs, obtained from a glioma patient whose treatment included an IDH1 peptide vaccine. The origin of the receptors is a middle-aged man with glioma.

The CDR3 region is CASNSGTGYGYTF. The CDR3 bases are TGTGCCAGCAATTCAGGGACGGGGTATGGCTACACCTTC. This chain connects TRBV2 to TRBJ1-2, with a tentative D call TRBD1 (5 bases). V lost 7 bases to trimming and J lost 5 bases, with 14 bases between them. Germline assignment: CDR1 SNHLY and CDR2 FYNNEI. The length of the CDR3 is 13 residues.

This clone showed up just a few times. V and J are TRBV30 and TRBJ1-5; D gene unclear. CDR1 and CDR2 (germline): GTSNPN, SVGIG (reference sequence). V lost 0 bases to trimming and J lost 0 bases, with 9 bases between them. There are 15 residues in the CDR3. The CDR3 region has the DNA TGTGCCTGGAGTGTCATGGCAGATAGCAATCAGCCCCAGCATTTT. Its translation is CAWSVMADSNQPQHF.

The gene calls are TRBV27 and TRBJ2-3, with a possible D match to TRBD2 (6 bases). Germline V gives CDR1 MNHEY, CDR2 SMNVEV (reference sequence). The length of the CDR3 is 14 residues. Trimming took 6 bases from V and 4 from J, leaving 14 bases between them. CDR3 sequence reads: CASSPTEGPDTQYF. For the CDR3, the DNA is TGTGCCAGCAGCCCCACGGAGGGCCCAGATACGCAGTATTTT.

V is TRBV2 and J is TRBJ1-6; the D is unclear. CDR1 is SNHLY, CDR2 FYNNEI, per germline. The V end lost 3 bases, the J end lost 7 bases, and 13 bases lay between the germline ends. This CDR3 has 15 residues. The CDR3 reads CASSDEGLMNSPLHF. The CDR3 DNA reads as TGTGCCAGCAGTGATGAAGGACTGATGAATTCACCCCTCCACTTT.

The genes are TRBV15 and TRBJ1-2, with 7 bases lining up with TRBD1. The J segment lost 4 bases and the V segment lost 0 bases, leaving 8 bases of the junction unmatched. Germline V gene data show CDR1 as LNHNV and CDR2 as YYDKDF (reference sequence). The CDR3 is 16 residues long. The CDR3 DNA follows: TGTGCCACCAGCAGAGAACATACAGGGGTTGGCTATGGCTACACCTTC. It is translated as CATSREHTGVGYGYTF.

This clone came up a few times. CDR3 loop: CASSGRNTEAFF. The CDR3 coding sequence is TGTGCCAGCAGTGGCAGGAACACTGAAGCTTTCTTT. V and J are TRBV6-1 and TRBJ1-1; the D is unclear. Trimming left V 4 bases short and J 1 base short, with 4 bases between. Germline assignment: CDR1 MNHNS and CDR2 SASEGT. The CDR3 totals 12 residues.

The V gene is TRBV6-5, the J gene TRBJ2-5; D may correspond to TRBD1 or TRBD2 (5 bases each). Germline CDR1 MNHEY, CDR2 SVGAGI. The CDR3 runs to 14 residues. Trimming stripped 0 bases from V and 3 bases from J, with 8 bases between. CDR3 sequence reads: CASSYSGTEETQYF. Here the CDR3 DNA reads TGTGCCAGCAGTTACTCGGGGACGGAAGAGACCCAGTACTTC.

The genes are TRBV5-1 and TRBJ1-2; D is unresolved. This CDR3 is 15 amino acids long. Germline CDR1 SGHRS, CDR2 YFSETQ. Trimming cost V 2 bases and J 4 bases, with 15 bases left between them. This CDR3 is CASSLSQGMGYGYTF. The CDR3 nucleotides read TGCGCCAGCAGCTTAAGCCAAGGGATGGGCTATGGCTACACCTTC. The full variable domain, completed using reference TRBV5-1 and TRBJ1-2, is KAGVTQTPRYLIKTRGQQVTLSCSPISGHRSVSWYQQTPGQGLQFLFEYFSETQRNKGNFPGRFSGRQFSNSRSEMNVSTLELGDSALYLCASSLSQGMGYGYTFGSGTRLTVV.

The J gene is TRBJ2-5, the V gene TRBV27, with 9 nucleotides matching TRBD1. With V trimmed by 6 bases and J by 2 bases, 10 bases remained unmatched. CDR1 MNHEY and CDR2 SMNVEV come from the germline V gene (reference sequence). The CDR3 runs 16 residues. The CDR3, as DNA: TGTGCCAGCAGAAGGTCGGGGACAGGGCTACAAGAGACCCAGTACTTC. Residues: CASRRSGTGLQETQYF.

The genes are TRBV19 and TRBJ2-3; TRBD2 might be the D (5 bases). Germline CDR1 is LNHDA and CDR2 is SQIVND (reference sequence). Trimming shortened V by 3 bases and J by 2 bases, and 12 bases separated the two germline ends. There are 15 residues in the CDR3. CDR3 protein: CASSIGVVSTDTQYF. CDR3 DNA: TGTGCCAGTAGTATCGGGGTTGTATCCACAGATACGCAGTATTTT.

This rearrangement joins TRBV4-1 to TRBJ1-5, with D possibly TRBD1 on 5 matching bases. The CDR3 has 14 residues. The germline CDR1 and CDR2 sequences are MGHRA and YSYEKL. V was trimmed by 4 bases and J by 3 bases, leaving 10 bases between them. The CDR3 nucleotides read TGCGCCAGCAGCCCAGGACACGACAATCAGCCCCAGCATTTT. Its translation is CASSPGHDNQPQHF.

The chain is built from TRBV5-1 and TRBJ1-2; 9 bases fit TRBD1. V dropped 5 bases and J dropped 1; count of bases not matched to a gene: 6. Germline V gives CDR1 SGHRS, CDR2 YFSETQ. This CDR3 has 15 amino acids. DNA for the CDR3: TGCGCCAGCAGAGCCACAGGGGGCGGTAACTATGGCTACACCTTC. Amino acids: CASRATGGGNYGYTF.

The chain links TRBV10-2 to TRBJ1-3; TRBD1 matches 8 bases. The CDR3 loop spans 15 amino acids. V was clipped by 9 bases and J by 0 bases; unmatched bases: 7. Per germline, CDR1 WSHSY and CDR2 SAAADI. CDR3 sequence (DNA): TGCGCCAGTACCGGACAGGGCCTCTCTGGAAACACCATATATTTT. It yields the protein CASTGQGLSGNTIYF.

There are a few counts of this clone. The rearrangement links TRBV10-2 to TRBJ2-1; 11 nucleotides match TRBD2. Germline CDR1 is WSHSY and CDR2 is SAAADI. The CDR3 consists of 15 residues. J was trimmed by 2 bases and V by 9 bases; bases with no gene match: 6. The CDR3 spells CARNRLAGTYNEQFF. The CDR3 nucleotides are TGCGCCAGAAATAGACTAGCGGGGACCTACAATGAGCAGTTCTTC.

This rearrangement joins TRBV6-5 to TRBJ1-2, with 8 bases lining up with TRBD1. V shed 5 bases and J 4 bases; nucleotides not matched to a gene: 3. This CDR3 contains 13 residues. The V gene's germline CDR1 is MNHEY and CDR2 SVGAGI. CDR3 DNA sequence: TGTGCCAGCAGTCCCGACAGGGGCTATGGCTACACCTTC. Translation gives CASSPDRGYGYTF.

This clone was detected only a few times. This rearrangement joins TRBV25-1 to TRBJ2-4; no definite D call. This CDR3 is 12 amino acids long. CDR1 and CDR2 (germline): MGHDK, SYGVNS. V was clipped by 8 bases and J by 13 bases, with 18 bases between them. Written as DNA, the CDR3 is TGTGCCAGCGTAAACACATACGGGTCACAGTACTTC. Translating it yields CASVNTYGSQYF.

The CDR3 DNA follows: TGTGCCAGCAGCTCGCAGACAGGGTCGAACACTGAAGCTTTCTTT. It is translated as CASSSQTGSNTEAFF. J is TRBJ1-1 and V is TRBV11-2; 7 positions match TRBD1. CDR3 length: 15 residues. Germline V gene sequence: CDR1 SGHAT, CDR2 FQNNGV. V lost 4 bases to trimming and J lost 1 base; unmatched junction nucleotides: 6.

The gene calls are TRBV11-1 and TRBJ1-6; D possibly corresponds to TRBD1 (6 bases). In germline, CDR1 is SGHAT, CDR2 FQDESV (reference sequence). There are 16 residues in the CDR3. V lost 5 bases to trimming and J lost 9 bases, with 20 bases between them. The CDR3 region is CASSPGAGSARSPLHF. As DNA, the CDR3 is TGTGCCAGCAGCCCGGGGGCAGGATCAGCCCGTTCACCCCTCCACTTT.

The rearrangement joins TRBV30 to TRBJ2-2; 7 bases match TRBD2. This CDR3 spans 15 amino acids. Trimming removed 0 bases from V and 5 bases from J; junction bases left unmatched: 6. Germline V lookup: CDR1 GTSNPN, CDR2 SVGIG (reference sequence). CDR3 nucleotides: TGTGCCTGGAGTGTACGGGCGGGAGCGACCGGGGAGCTGTTTTTT. Translated, it gives CAWSVRAGATGELFF.

A few counts support this clone. Distinct nucleotide sequences in the sample also encode this CDR3. CDR3 sequence (DNA): TGTGCCTGGAGTGTACAGGGCAATCAGCCCCAGCATTTT. Translating it yields CAWSVQGNQPQHF. This chain connects TRBV30 to TRBJ1-5, with a possible D match to TRBD1 (5 bases). The germline V gene has CDR1 GTSNPN and CDR2 SVGIG (reference sequence). CDR3 length: 13 amino acids. V gave up 0 bases and J gave up 2 bases, with 5 bases separating them. The full variable domain, in which reference TRBV30 and TRBJ1-5 provide the parts outside the CDR3, is SQTIHQWPATLVQPVGSPLSLECTVEGTSNPNLYWYRQAAGRGLQLLFYSVGIGQISSEVPQNLSASRPQDRQFILSSKKLLLSDSGFYLCAWSVQGNQPQHFGDGTRLSIL.

This rearrangement joins TRBV5-6 to TRBJ1-1; the D is unclear. CDR3 length equals 14 residues. V lost 4 bases and J 1 base, leaving 11 bases between the germline ends. Germline CDR1 reads SGHDT; CDR2 reads YYEEEE. The CDR3 protein is CASSPGGWNTEAFF. CDR3 bases: TGTGCCAGCAGCCCAGGCGGGTGGAACACTGAAGCTTTCTTT.

V gene TRBV11-2 combines with J gene TRBJ1-2; D is ambiguous. This CDR3 has 14 residues. V lost 5 bases to trimming and J lost 7 bases, with 17 bases between them. Looked up from germline, CDR1 is SGHAT and CDR2 is FQNNGV. The chain's CDR3 is CASSPGGVSGGYTF. CDR3 bases: TGTGCCAGCAGCCCCGGCGGGGTAAGTGGTGGCTACACCTTC.